This T cell receptor (beta chain) was sequenced during a study of CD8 T cell repertoires and HIV-1 epitope variants. Background on the study: T cells were cultured for 10 days with cytokines added on days 3 and 7. Overall study results and limits: The assay identified only TCR beta chains of antigen-proliferating T cells. Nine antigen-specific TCR beta clonotypes were found; five or six seemed cross-reactive to variants.

Generated by immunoSEQ multiplex PCR, the TCRdb table keeps only in-frame clones and is missing some. The sample shows some 5,500 clones, roughly 60% of them seen only once. A note on this clone: As yet, its antigen is unknown.

Per the germline V gene, CDR1 is SGDLS and CDR2 is YYNGEE. V lost 0 bases to trimming and J lost 7 bases; unmatched junction nucleotides: 2. The CDR3 runs 15 residues. This chain joins TRBV9 and TRBJ2-3; 13 bases map to TRBD2. This receptor was taken from a male donor with HIV. Sequencing was carried out using cultured CD8+ T cells derived from PBMCs. CDR3 DNA: TGTGCCAGCAGCGTAGAGGGACTAGCGGGGTATACGCAGTATTTT. It yields the protein CASSVEGLAGYTQYF.